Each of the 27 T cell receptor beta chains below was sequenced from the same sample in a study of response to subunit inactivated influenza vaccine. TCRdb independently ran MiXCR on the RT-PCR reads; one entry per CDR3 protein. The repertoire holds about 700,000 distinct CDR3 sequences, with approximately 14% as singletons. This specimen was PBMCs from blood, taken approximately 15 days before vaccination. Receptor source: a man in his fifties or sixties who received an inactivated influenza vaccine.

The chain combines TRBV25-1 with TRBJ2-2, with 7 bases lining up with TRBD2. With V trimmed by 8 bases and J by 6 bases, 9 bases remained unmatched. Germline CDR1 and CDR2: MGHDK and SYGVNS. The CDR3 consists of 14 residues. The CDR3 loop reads CASRPRTRSGELFF. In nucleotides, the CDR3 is TGTGCCAGCCGCCCCAGGACTAGGTCCGGGGAGCTGTTTTTT.

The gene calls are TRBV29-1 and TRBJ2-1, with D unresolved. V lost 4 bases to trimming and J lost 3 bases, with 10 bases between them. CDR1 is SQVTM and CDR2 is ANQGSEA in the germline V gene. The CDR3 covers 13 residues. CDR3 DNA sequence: TGCAGCGTTGTGGGTGCCAACTACAATGAGCAGTTCTTC. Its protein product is CSVVGANYNEQFF.

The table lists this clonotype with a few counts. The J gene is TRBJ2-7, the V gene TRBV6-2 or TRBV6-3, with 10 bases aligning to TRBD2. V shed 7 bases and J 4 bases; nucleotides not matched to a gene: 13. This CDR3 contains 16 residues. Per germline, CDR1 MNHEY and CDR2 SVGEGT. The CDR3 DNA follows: TGTGCCAGCAACCCAGAATCCCTAGCGGGAGTTTACGAGCAGTACTTC. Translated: CASNPESLAGVYEQYF.

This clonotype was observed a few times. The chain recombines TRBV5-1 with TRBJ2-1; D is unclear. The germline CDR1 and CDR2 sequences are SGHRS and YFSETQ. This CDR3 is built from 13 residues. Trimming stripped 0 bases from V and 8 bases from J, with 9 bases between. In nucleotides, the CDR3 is TGCGCCAGCAGCTTGGCCGTGATGGATGAGCAGTTCTTC. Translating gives CASSLAVMDEQFF.

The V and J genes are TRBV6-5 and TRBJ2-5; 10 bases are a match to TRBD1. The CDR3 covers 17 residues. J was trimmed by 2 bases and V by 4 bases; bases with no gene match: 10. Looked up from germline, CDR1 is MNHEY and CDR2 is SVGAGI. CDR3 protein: CASSSQPGQGWQETQYF. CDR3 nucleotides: TGTGCCAGCAGTTCCCAACCGGGACAGGGGTGGCAAGAGACCCAGTACTTC.

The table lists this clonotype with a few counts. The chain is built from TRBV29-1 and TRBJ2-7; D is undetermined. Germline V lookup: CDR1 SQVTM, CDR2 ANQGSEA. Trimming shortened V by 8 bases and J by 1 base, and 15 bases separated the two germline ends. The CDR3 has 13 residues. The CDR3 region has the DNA TGCAGCTTCCGACACGATTCTTCCTACGAGCAGTACTTC. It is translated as CSFRHDSSYEQYF.

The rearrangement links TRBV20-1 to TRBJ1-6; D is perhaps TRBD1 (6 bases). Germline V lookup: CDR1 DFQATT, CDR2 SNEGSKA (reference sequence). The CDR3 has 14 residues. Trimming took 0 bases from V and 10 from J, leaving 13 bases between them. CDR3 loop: CSARDRRGGSPLHF. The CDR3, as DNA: TGCAGTGCTAGAGATCGCAGGGGAGGATCACCCCTCCACTTT.

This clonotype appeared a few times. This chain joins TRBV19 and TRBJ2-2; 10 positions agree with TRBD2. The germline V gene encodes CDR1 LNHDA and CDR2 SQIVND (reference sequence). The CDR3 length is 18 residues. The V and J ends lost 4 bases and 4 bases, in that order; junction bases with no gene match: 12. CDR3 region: CASSRSDLAGVLTGELFF. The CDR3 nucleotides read TGTGCCAGTAGTAGATCCGACCTAGCGGGGGTTCTCACCGGGGAGCTGTTTTTT.

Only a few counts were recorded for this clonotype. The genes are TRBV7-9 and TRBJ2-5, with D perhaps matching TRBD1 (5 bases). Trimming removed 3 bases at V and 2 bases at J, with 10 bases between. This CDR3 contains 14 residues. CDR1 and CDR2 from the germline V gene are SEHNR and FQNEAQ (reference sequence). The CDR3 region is CASSFTGEQETQYF. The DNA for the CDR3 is TGTGCCAGCAGCTTCACAGGAGAACAAGAGACCCAGTACTTC.

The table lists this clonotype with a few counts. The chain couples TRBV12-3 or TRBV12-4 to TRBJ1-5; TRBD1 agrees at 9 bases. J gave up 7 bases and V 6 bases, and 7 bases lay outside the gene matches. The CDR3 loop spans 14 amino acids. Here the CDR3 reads CASRTGGGGQPQHF. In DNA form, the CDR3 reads TGTGCCAGCAGAACAGGGGGCGGTGGACAGCCCCAGCATTTT.

The CDR3 nucleotides are TGCAGTGTTAAGCCAGGGCAAAATGAAAAACTGTTTTTT. It yields the protein CSVKPGQNEKLFF. The chain uses TRBV20-1 and TRBJ1-4, with a tentative D call TRBD1 (5 bases). Germline V gene sequence: CDR1 DFQATT, CDR2 SNEGSKA (reference sequence). The CDR3 covers 13 residues. With 7 bases removed from V and 5 bases from J, the gap between germline ends came to 14 bases.

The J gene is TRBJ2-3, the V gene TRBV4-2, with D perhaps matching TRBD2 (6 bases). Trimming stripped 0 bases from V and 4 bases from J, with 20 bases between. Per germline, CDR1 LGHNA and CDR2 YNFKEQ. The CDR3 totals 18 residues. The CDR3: CASSQDFQGPRGSDTQYF. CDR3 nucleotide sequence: TGTGCCAGCAGCCAAGATTTTCAGGGCCCGCGGGGATCAGATACGCAGTATTTT.

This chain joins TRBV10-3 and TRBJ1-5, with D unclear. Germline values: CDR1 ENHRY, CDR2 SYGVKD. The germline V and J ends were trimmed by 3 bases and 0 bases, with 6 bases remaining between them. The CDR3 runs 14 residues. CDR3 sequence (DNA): TGTGCCATCAGTGACACTGATAGCAATCAGCCCCAGCATTTT. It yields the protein CAISDTDSNQPQHF.

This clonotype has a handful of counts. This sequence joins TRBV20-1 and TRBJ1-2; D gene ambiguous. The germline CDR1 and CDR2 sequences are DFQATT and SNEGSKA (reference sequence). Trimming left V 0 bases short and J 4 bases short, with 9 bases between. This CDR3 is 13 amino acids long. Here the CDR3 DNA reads TGCAGTGCTAGAGATGTGGGGTCCTATGGCTACACCTTC. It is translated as CSARDVGSYGYTF.

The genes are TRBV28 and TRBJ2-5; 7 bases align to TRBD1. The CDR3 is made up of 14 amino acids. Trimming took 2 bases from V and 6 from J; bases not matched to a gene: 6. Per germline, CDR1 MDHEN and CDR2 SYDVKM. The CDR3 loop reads CASSLGGQPQTQYF. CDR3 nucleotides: TGTGCCAGCAGTTTAGGGGGACAGCCCCAGACCCAGTACTTC.

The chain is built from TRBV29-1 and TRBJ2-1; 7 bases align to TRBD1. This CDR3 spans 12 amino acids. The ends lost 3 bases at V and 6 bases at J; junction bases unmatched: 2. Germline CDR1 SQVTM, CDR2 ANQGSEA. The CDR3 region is CSVERDSNEQFF. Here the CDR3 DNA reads TGCAGCGTTGAGAGGGACAGCAATGAGCAGTTCTTC.

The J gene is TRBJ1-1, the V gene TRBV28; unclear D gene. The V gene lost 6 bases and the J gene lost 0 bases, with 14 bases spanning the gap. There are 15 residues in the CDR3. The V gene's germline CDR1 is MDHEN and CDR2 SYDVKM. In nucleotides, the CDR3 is TGTGCCAGCAGACTAACAGTGGGGTTGAACACTGAAGCTTTCTTT. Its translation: CASRLTVGLNTEAFF.

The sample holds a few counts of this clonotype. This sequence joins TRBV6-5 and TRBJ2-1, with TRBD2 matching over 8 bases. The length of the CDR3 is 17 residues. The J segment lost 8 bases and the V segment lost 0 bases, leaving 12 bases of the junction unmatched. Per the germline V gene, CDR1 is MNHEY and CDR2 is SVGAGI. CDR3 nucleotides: TGTGCCAGCAGTTACTCGCGGGAGGCCCATGCCTTGTATGAGCAGTTCTTC. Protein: CASSYSREAHALYEQFF.

CDR3 in amino acids: CASSQGRDRGHEQFF. The CDR3 bases are TGTGCCAGCAGCCAAGGTCGGGACAGGGGGCATGAGCAGTTCTTC. This rearrangement joins TRBV3-1 to TRBJ2-1; 12 bases map to TRBD1. CDR3 length: 15 residues. CDR1 and CDR2 from the germline V gene are LGHDT and YNNKEL (reference sequence). Trimming at V came to 1 base and at J to 8 bases, leaving 3 bases not matched to a gene.

CDR3 in amino acids: CASSLAARSEQFF. CDR3 in DNA: TGTGCCAGCAGCTTAGCGGCCCGGTCGGAGCAGTTCTTC. The chain combines TRBV7-9 with TRBJ2-1, with D unresolved. Germline V CDR1 and CDR2: SEHNR, FQNEAQ (reference sequence). Trimming took off 0 bases at V and 10 bases at J, with 10 bases between the two ends. CDR3 length: 13 residues.

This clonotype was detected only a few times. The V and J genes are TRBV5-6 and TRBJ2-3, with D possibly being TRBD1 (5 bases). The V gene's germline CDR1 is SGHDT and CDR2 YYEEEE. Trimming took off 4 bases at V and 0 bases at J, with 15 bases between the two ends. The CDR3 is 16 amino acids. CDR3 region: CASSLRTTASTDTQYF. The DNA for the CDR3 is TGTGCCAGCAGCCTGCGGACAACGGCTAGCACAGATACGCAGTATTTT. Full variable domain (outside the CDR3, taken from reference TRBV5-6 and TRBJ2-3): DAGVTQSPTHLIKTRGQQVTLRCSPKSGHDTVSWYQQALGQGPQFIFQYYEEEERQRGNFPDRFSGHQFPNYSSELNVNALLLGDSALYLCASSLRTTASTDTQYFGPGTRLTVL.

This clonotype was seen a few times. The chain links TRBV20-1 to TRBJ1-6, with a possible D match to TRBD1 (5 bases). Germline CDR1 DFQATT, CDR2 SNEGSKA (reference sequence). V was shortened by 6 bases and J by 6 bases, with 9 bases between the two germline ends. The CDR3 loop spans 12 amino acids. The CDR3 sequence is CSASGLNSPLHF. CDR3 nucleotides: TGCAGTGCGTCAGGGCTTAATTCACCCCTCCACTTT.

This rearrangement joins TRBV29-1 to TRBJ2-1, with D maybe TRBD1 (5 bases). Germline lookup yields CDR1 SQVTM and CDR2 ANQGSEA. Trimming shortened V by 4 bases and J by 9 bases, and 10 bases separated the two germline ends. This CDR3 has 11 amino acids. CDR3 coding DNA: TGCAGCGTTGGGCAGACAGTTGAGCAGTTCTTC. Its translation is CSVGQTVEQFF.

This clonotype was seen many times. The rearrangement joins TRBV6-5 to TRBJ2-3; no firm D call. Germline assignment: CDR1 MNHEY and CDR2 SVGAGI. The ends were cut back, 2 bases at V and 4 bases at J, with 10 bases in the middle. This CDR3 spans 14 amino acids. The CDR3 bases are TGTGCCAGCAGTTACCTCGTCTCGGCAGATACGCAGTATTTT. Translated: CASSYLVSADTQYF.

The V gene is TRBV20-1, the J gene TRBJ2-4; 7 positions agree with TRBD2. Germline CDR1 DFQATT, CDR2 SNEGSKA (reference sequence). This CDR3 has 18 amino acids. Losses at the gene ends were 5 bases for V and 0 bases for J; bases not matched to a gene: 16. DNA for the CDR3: TGCAGTGCTCGAAGTCGAGCGGGACGTGGTCTAGCCAAAAACATTCAGTACTTC. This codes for CSARSRAGRGLAKNIQYF.

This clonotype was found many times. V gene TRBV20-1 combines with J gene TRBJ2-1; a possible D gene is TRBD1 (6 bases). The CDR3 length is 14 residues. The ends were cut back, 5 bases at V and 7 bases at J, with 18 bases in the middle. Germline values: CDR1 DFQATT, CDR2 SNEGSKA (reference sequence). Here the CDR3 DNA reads TGCAGTGCTCCCGGGACAACTGAGAGGAATGAGCAGTTCTTC. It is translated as CSAPGTTERNEQFF.

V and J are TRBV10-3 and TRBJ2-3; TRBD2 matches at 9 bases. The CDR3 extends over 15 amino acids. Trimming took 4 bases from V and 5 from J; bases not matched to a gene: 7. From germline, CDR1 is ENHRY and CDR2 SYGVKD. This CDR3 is CAISAAGGRGDTQYF. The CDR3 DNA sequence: TGTGCCATCAGTGCCGCGGGGGGGCGAGGAGATACGCAGTATTTT.